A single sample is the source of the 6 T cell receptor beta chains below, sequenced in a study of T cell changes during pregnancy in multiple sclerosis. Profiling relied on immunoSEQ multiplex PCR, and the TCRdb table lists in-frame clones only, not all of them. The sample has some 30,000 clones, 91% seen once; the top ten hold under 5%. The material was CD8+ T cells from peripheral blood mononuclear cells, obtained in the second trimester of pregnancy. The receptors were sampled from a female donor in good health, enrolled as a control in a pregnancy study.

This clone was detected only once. CDR3 loop: CASSQESGRFAPLHF. CDR3 sequence (DNA): TGTGCCAGCAGCCAAGAGTCGGGAAGGTTCGCACCCCTCCACTTT. The chain couples TRBV14 to TRBJ1-6; D is undetermined. Looked up from germline, CDR1 is SGHDN and CDR2 is FVKESK. The CDR3 is 15 amino acids. Deletions cut 0 bases from V and 11 bases from J, with 14 bases between.

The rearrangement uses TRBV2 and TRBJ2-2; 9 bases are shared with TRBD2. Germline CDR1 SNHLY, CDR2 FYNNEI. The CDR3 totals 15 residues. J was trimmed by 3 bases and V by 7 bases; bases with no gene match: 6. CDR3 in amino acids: CASTPAGGDTGELFF. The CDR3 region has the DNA TGTGCCAGCACACCAGCGGGGGGCGACACCGGGGAGCTGTTTTTT.

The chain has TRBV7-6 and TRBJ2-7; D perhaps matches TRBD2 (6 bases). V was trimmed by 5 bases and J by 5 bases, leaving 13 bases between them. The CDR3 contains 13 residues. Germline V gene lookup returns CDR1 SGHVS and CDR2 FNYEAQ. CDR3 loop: CASSPTPGDEQYF. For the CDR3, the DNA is TGTGCCAGCAGCCCCACGCCGGGGGACGAGCAGTACTTC.

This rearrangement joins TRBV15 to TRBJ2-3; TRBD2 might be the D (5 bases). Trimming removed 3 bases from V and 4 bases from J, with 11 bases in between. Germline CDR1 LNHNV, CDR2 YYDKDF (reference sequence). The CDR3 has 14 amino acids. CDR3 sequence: CATSRDQEADTQYF. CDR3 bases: TGTGCCACCAGCAGGGACCAGGAGGCAGATACGCAGTATTTT. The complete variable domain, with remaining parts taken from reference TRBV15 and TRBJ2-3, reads DAMVIQNPRYQVTQFGKPVTLSCSQTLNHNVMYWYQQKSSQAPKLLFHYYDKDFNNEADTPDNFQSRRPNTSFCFLDIRSPGLGDTAMYLCATSRDQEADTQYFGPGTRLTVL.

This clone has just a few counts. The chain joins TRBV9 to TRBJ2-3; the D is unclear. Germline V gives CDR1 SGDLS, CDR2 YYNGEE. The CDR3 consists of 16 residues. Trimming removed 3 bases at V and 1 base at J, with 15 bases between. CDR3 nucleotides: TGTGCCAGCAGCGACGCAGGTCGCTTGGGCACAGATACGCAGTATTTT. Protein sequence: CASSDAGRLGTDTQYF.

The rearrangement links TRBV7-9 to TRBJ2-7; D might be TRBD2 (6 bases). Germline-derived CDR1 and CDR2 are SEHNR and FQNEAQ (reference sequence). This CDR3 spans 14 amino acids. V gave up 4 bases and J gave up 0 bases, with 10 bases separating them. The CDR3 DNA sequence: TGTGCCAGCAGCTCCGCGCGGGACTCCTACGAGCAGTACTTC. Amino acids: CASSSARDSYEQYF.